This TCR beta chain was observed in a study of T-cell reconstitution after alpha-beta-depleted transplantation in children. Study results and limitations: The study traced high day-60 TCRbeta diversity in some patients to surviving recipient T cells and thymic progenitors. One year after transplant, T-cell counts and diversity came mostly from newly produced T cells.

Preparation of the TCRbeta library used unique molecular identifiers. MiXCR was run by TCRdb on the PCR reads, yielding one entry per CDR3 protein. The sample lists hundreds of thousands of distinct CDR3 sequences, less than 15% occurring once. Trimming stripped 4 bases from V and 2 bases from J, with 12 bases between. Germline CDR1 reads LGHDT; CDR2 reads YNNKEL (reference sequence). This CDR3 has 15 amino acids. Turning to this clonotype: Its antigen remains unidentified.

The rearrangement uses TRBV3-1 and TRBJ2-1; D is perhaps TRBD2 (6 bases). This specimen consisted of PBMCs, obtained before TCRalphabeta/CD19-depleted stem cell transplant. This receptor was taken from a girl between 2 and 10 years old with congenital amegakaryocytic thrombocytopenia, due to receive a stem cell transplant. The CDR3 nucleotides read TGTGCCAGCAGCCGGTGGAGGGTCACCTACAATGAGCAGTTCTTC. Translated: CASSRWRVTYNEQFF.